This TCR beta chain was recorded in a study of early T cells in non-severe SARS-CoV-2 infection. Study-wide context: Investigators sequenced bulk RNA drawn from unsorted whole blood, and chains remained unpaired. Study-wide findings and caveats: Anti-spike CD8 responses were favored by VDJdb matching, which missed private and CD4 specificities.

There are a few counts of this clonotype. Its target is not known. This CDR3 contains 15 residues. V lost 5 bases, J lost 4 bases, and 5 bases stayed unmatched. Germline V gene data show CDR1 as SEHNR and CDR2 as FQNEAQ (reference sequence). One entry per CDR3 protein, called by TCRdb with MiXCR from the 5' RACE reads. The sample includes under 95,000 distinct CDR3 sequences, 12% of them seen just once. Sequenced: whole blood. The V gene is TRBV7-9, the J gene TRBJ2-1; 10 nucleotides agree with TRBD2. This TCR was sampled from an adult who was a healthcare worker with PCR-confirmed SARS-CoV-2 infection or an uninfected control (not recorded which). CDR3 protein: CASSRTSGPYNEQFF. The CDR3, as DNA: TGTGCCAGCAGCAGGACTAGCGGCCCTTACAATGAGCAGTTCTTC. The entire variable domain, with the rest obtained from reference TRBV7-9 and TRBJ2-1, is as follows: DTGVSQNPRHKITKRGQNVTFRCDPISEHNRLYWYRQTLGQGPEFLTYFQNEAQLEKSRLLSDRFSAERPKGSFSTLEIQRTEQGDSAMYLCASSRTSGPYNEQFFGPGTRLTVL.